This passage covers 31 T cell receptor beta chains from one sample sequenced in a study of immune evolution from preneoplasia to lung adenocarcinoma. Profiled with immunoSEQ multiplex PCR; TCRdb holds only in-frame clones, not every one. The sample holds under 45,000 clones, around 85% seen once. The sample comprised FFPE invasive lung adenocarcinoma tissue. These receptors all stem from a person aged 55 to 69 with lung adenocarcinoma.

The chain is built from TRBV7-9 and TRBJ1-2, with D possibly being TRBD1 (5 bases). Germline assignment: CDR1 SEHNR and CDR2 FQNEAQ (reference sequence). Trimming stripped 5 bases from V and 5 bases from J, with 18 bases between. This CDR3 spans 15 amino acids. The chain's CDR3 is CASSPRTGMGYGYTF. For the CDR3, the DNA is TGTGCCAGCAGCCCACGCACAGGAATGGGGTATGGCTACACCTTC. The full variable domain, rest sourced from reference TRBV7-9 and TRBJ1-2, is DTGVSQNPRHKITKRGQNVTFRCDPISEHNRLYWYRQTLGQGPEFLTYFQNEAQLEKSRLLSDRFSAERPKGSFSTLEIQRTEQGDSAMYLCASSPRTGMGYGYTFGSGTRLTVV.

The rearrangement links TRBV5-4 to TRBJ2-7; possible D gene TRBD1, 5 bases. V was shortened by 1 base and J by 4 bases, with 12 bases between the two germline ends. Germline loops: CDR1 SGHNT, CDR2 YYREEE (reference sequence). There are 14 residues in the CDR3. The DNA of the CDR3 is TGTGCCAGCAGCTTGAGGCAGGGCCAGTACGAGCAGTACTTC. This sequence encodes CASSLRQGQYEQYF.

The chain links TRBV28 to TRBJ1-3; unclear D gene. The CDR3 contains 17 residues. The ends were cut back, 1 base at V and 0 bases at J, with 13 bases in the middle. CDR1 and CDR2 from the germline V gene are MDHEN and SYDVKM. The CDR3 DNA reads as TGTGCCAGCAGTTTATCCGTCAACCTAGACTCTGGAAACACCATATATTTT. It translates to CASSLSVNLDSGNTIYF.

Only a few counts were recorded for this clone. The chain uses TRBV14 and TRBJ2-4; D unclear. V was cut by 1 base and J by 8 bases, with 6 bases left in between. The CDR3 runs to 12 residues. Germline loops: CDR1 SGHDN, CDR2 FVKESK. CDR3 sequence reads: CASSQVEYIQYF. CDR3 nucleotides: TGTGCCAGCAGCCAAGTCGAGTACATTCAGTACTTC.

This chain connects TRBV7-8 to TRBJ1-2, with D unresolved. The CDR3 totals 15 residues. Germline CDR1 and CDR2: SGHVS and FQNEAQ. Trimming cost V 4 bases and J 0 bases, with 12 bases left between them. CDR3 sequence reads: CASSYNIGANYGYTF. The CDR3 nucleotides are TGTGCCAGCAGCTACAACATCGGAGCTAACTATGGCTACACCTTC.

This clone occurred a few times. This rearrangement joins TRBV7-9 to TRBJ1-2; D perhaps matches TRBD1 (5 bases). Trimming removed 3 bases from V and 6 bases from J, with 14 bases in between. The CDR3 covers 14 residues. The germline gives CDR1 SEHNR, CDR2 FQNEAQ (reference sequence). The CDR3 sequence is CASSFDSPLDGYTF. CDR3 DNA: TGTGCCAGCAGCTTTGACAGTCCCCTCGATGGCTACACCTTC.

The CDR3, as DNA: TGTGCCAGCACCCGGGGACAGTCGTACGAGCAGTACTTC. Protein: CASTRGQSYEQYF. The V and J genes are TRBV2 and TRBJ2-7; 7 positions agree with TRBD1. Germline CDR1 and CDR2: SNHLY and FYNNEI. The CDR3 extends over 13 amino acids. Trimming removed 7 bases from V and 4 bases from J; junction bases left unmatched: 7.

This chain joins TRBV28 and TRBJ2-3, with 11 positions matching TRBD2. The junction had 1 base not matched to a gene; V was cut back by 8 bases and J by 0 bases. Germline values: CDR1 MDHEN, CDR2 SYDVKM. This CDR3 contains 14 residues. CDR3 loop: CASRTSGSTDTQYF. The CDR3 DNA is TGTGCCAGCCGGACTAGCGGGAGCACAGATACGCAGTATTTT. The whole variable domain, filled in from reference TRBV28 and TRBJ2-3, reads DVKVTQSSRYLVKRTGEKVFLECVQDMDHENMFWYRQDPGLGLRLIYFSYDVKMKEKGDIPEGYSVSREKKERFSLILESASTNQTSMYLCASRTSGSTDTQYFGPGTRLTVL.

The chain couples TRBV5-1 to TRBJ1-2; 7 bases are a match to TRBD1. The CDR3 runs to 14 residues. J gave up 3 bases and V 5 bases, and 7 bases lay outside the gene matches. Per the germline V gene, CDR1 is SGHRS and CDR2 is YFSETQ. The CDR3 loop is CASSPGGFDYGYTF. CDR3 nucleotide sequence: TGCGCCAGCAGTCCAGGGGGTTTTGACTATGGCTACACCTTC.

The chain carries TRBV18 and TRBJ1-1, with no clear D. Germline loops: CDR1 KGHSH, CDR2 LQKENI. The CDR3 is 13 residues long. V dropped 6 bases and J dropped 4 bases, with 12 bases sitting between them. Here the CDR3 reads CASSRNVGTEAFF. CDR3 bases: TGTGCCAGCTCCCGGAATGTGGGCACTGAAGCTTTCTTT.

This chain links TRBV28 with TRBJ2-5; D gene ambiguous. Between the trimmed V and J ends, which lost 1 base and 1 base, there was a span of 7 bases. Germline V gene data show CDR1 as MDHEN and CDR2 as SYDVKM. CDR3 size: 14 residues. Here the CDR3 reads CASSLSPGQETQYF. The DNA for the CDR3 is TGTGCCAGCAGTTTATCCCCAGGCCAAGAGACCCAGTACTTC.

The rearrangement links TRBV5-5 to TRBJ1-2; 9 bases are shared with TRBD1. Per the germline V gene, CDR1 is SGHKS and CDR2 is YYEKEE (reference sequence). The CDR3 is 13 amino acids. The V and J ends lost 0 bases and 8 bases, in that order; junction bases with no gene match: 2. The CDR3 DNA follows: TGTGCCAGCAGCTTGGGGACAGGGGTGGGCTACACCTTC. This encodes CASSLGTGVGYTF.

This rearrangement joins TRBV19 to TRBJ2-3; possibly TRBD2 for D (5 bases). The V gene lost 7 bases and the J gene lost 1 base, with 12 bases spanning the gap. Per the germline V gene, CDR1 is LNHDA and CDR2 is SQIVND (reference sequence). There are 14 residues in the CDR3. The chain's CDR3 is CASKAAAGTDTQYF. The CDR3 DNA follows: TGTGCCAGTAAAGCAGCGGCTGGCACAGATACGCAGTATTTT. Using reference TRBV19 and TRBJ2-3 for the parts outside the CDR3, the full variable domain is DGGITQSPKYLFRKEGQNVTLSCEQNLNHDAMYWYRQDPGQGLRLIYYSQIVNDFQKGDIAEGYSVSREKKESFPLTVTSAQKNPTAFYLCASKAAAGTDTQYFGPGTRLTVL.

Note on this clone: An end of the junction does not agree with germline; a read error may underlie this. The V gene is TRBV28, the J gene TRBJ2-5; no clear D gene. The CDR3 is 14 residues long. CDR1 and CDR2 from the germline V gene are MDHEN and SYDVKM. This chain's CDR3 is CTSRLLNGQRAQYF. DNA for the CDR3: TGTACCAGCAGGTTACTTAACGGGCAACGGGCCCAGTACTTC.

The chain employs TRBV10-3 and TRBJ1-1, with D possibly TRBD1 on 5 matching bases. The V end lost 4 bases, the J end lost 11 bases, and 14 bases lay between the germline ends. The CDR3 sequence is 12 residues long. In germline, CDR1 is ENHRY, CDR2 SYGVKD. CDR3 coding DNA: TGTGCCATCAGTGGGGACTTCCCGTCTGCTTTCTTT. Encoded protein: CAISGDFPSAFF.

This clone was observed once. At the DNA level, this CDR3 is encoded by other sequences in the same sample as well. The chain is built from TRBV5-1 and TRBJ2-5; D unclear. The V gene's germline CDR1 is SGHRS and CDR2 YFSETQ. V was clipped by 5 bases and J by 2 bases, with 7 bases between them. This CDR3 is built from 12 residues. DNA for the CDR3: TGCGCCAGCAGTCGGCAGCAAGAGACCCAGTACTTC. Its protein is CASSRQQETQYF.

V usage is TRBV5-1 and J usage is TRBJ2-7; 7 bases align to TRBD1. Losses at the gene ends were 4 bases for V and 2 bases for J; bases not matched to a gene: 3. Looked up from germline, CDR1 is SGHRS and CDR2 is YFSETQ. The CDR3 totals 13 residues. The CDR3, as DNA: TGCGCCAGCAGCCCGACAGGGACCTACGAGCAGTACTTC. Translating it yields CASSPTGTYEQYF.

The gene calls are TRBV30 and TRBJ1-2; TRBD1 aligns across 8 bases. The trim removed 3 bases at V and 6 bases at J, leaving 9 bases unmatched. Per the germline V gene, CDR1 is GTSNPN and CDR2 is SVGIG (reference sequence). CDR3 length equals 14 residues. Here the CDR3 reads CAWRGTGVWNGYTF. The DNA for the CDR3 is TGTGCCTGGAGGGGGACAGGAGTTTGGAATGGCTACACCTTC.

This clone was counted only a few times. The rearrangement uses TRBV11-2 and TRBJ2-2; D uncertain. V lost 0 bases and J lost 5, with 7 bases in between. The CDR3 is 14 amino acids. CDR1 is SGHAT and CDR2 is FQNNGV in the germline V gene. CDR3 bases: TGTGCCAGCAGCTTAGAGTTGATTACCGGGGAGCTGTTTTTT. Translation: CASSLELITGELFF.

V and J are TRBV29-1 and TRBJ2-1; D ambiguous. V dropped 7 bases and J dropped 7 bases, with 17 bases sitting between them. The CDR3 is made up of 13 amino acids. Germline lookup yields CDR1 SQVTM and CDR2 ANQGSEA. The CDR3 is CSARAPQRNEQFF. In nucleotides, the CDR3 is TGCAGCGCCCGGGCCCCCCAGAGGAATGAGCAGTTCTTC.

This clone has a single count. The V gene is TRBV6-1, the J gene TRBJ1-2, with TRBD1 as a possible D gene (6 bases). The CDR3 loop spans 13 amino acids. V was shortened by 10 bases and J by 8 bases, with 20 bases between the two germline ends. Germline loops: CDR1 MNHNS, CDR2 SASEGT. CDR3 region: CAISAWGAGGYTF. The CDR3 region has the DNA TGTGCCATCTCAGCGTGGGGGGCGGGAGGCTACACCTTC.

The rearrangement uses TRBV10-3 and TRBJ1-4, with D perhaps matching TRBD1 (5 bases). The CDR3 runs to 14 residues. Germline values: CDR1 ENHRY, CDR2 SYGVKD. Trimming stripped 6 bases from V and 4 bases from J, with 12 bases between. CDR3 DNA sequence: TGTGCCATCAGGGCGGGGCGGGATAATGAAAAACTGTTTTTT. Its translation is CAIRAGRDNEKLFF.

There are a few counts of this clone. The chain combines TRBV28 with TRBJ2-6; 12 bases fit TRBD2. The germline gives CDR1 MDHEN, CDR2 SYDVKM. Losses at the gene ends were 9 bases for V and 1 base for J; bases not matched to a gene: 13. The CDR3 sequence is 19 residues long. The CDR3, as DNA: TGTGCCAGTTACACTGGACTAGCGGGAATTGATTCTGGGGCCAACGTCCTGACTTTC. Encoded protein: CASYTGLAGIDSGANVLTF. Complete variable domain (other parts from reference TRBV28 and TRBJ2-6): DVKVTQSSRYLVKRTGEKVFLECVQDMDHENMFWYRQDPGLGLRLIYFSYDVKMKEKGDIPEGYSVSREKKERFSLILESASTNQTSMYLCASYTGLAGIDSGANVLTFGAGSRLTVL.

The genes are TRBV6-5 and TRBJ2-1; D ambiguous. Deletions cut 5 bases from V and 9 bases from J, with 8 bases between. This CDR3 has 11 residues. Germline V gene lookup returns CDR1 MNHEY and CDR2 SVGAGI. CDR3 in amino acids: CASSDRLEQFF. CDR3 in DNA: TGTGCCAGCAGTGATAGGCTTGAGCAGTTCTTC.

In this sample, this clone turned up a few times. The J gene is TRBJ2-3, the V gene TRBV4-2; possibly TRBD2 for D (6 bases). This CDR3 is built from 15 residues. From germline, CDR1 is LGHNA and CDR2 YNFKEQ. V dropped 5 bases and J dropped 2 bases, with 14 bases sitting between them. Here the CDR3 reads CASSLVGGTTDTQYF. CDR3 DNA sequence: TGTGCCAGCAGCTTGGTGGGCGGGACCACAGATACGCAGTATTTT.

DNA for the CDR3: TGTGCCAGCAGCCAAGCTCAGCGGGTCACCTCTCCTGGCTACACCTTC. Its protein product is CASSQAQRVTSPGYTF. The rearrangement joins TRBV4-2 to TRBJ1-2; D remains ambiguous. The CDR3 runs to 16 residues. V dropped 1 base and J dropped 7 bases, with 19 bases sitting between them. Germline assignment: CDR1 LGHNA and CDR2 YNFKEQ.

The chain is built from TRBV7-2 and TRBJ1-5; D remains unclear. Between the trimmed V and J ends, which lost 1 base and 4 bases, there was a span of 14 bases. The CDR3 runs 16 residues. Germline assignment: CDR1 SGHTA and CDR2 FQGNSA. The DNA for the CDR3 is TGTGCCAGCAGCTTAGTAGGAACGCCTACGAATCAGCCCCAGCATTTT. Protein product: CASSLVGTPTNQPQHF.

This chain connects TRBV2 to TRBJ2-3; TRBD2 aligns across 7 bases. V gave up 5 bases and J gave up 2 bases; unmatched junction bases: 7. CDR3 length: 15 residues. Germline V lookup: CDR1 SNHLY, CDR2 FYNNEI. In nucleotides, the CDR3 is TGTGCCAGCAGTCGGGACTACGGCACCACAGATACGCAGTATTTT. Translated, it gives CASSRDYGTTDTQYF. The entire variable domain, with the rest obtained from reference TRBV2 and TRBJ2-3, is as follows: EPEVTQTPSHQVTQMGQEVILRCVPISNHLYFYWYRQILGQKVEFLVSFYNNEISEKSEIFDDQFSVERPDGSNFTLKIRSTKLEDSAMYFCASSRDYGTTDTQYFGPGTRLTVL.

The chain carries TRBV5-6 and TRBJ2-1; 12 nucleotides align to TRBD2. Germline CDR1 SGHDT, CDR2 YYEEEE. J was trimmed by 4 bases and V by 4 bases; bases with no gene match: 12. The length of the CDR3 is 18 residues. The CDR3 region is CASSPGLKTSGRYNEQFF. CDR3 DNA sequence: TGTGCCAGCAGCCCTGGACTGAAGACTAGCGGGAGATACAATGAGCAGTTCTTC.

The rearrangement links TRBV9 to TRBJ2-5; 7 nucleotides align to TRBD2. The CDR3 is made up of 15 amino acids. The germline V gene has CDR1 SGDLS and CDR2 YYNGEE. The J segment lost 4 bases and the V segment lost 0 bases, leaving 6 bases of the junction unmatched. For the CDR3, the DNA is TGTGCCAGCAGCGTAGGGAGTGGGGGGGGAGAGACCCAGTACTTC. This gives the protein CASSVGSGGGETQYF.

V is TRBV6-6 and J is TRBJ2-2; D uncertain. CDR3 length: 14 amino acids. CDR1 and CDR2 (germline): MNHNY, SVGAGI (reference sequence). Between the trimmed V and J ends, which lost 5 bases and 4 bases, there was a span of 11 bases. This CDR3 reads CASSTRTGTGELFF. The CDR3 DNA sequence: TGTGCCAGCAGTACACGGACGGGCACCGGGGAGCTGTTTTTT.